The subject of this entry is one T cell receptor (beta chain). Its specificity is not known. Sequencing used immunoSEQ multiplex PCR; TCRdb keeps in-frame clones, though not all of them. The data show around 350,000 clones, with about 90% seen just once and about 3.9% held by the top ten. This record comes from a study of Ad26.COV2.S vaccination and SARS-CoV-2 variants. This CDR3 is built from 15 residues. Germline CDR1 and CDR2: LGHDT and YNNKEL (reference sequence). V was pared by 4 bases and J by 6 bases, with 13 bases between. Points from the study as a whole: Reportedly, after vaccination the spike-specific CD8+ and CD4+ T cell responses displayed substantial breadth. The placebo group had lower spike-specific TCR breadth than the vaccine recipients did. Breadth and depth estimates from TCRs may understate total T cell responses. Non-spike TCR breadth showed similarity between vaccine and placebo recipients.

The source of this sequence is a human donor who had recovered from COVID-19. This chain links TRBV3-1 (or the pseudogene TRBV3-2) with TRBJ1-6, with a possible D match to TRBD1 (6 bases). Source: peripheral blood, taken after recovery from COVID-19. The CDR3 region has the DNA TGTGCCAGCAGCCGCTCCGGACAGACTAATTCACCCCTCCACTTT. It specifies CASSRSGQTNSPLHF.